These T cell receptor beta chains were read from a single sample in a study of blood T cell repertoires in COVID-19. TCRdb keeps only in-frame clones here, not all; method: immunoSEQ multiplex PCR. The table has under 250,000 clones, roughly four fifths seen once. Material for sequencing was PBMCs or T cells enriched from blood (not recorded which). These receptors all stem from a woman in her thirties or forties who had been exposed to COVID-19. Each CDR3 is given with its conserved first and last residue. D genes are given only for firm matches. A row's size may be missing; if present it is once, few, many or a size class.

D | size | J | V | DNA | CDR3
. | . | TRBJ1-1 | TRBV12-3/TRBV12-4 | TGTGCCAGCAGTTTCGGGGGGCTGTCTGAAGCTTTCTTT | CASSFGGLSEAFF
TRBD1 | . | TRBJ2-7 | TRBV5-1 | TGCGCCAGCGCTAATCCGGGACAGGGGCTCTACGAGCAGTACTTC | CASANPGQGLYEQYF
TRBD1 | . | TRBJ2-1 | TRBV29-1 | TGCAGCGGATTGAGTAGGGGGCTCGATGAGCAGTTCTTC | CSGLSRGLDEQFF
. | once | TRBJ1-1 | TRBV6-5 | TGTGCCAGCAGATACGGGGGCTTAGGGACTGAAGCTTTCTTT | CASRYGGLGTEAFF
. | . | TRBJ1-1 | TRBV19 | TGTGCCAGTAGAGAGGGACACCGATATATGAACACTGAAGCTTTCTTT | CASREGHRYMNTEAFF
TRBD1 | . | TRBJ2-6 | TRBV9 | TGTGCCAGCAGCTTTCGGACAGGGGGCACTGGGGCCAACGTCCTGACTTTC | CASSFRTGGTGANVLTF
. | once | TRBJ2-1 | TRBV18 | TGTGCCAGCTCACCTGACGGGGGGCGGATGGATGAGCAGTTCTTC | CASSPDGGRMDEQFF
. | . | TRBJ1-2 | TRBV7-9 | TGTGCCAGCAGCTTAGCGGGGGCAGGGCCTTCTGGCTACACCTTC | CASSLAGAGPSGYTF
. | . | TRBJ1-1 | TRBV15 | TGTGCCACCAGCAGAGAAGGACACCTCAATGAAGCTTTCTTT | CATSREGHLNEAFF
TRBD1 | . | TRBJ1-6 | TRBV4-2 | TGTGCCAGCAGCCATAGACTTCAGGGGGAAGCCCTCCACTTT | CASSHRLQGEALHF
TRBD1 | . | TRBJ1-1 | TRBV6-5 | TGTGCCAGCAGTACCGACAGGGATCTAAACACTGAAGCTTTCTTT | CASSTDRDLNTEAFF
. | . | TRBJ2-3 | TRBV12-5 | TGTGCTAGTGGTTTGATTTCCGGGACTGGGGTCCCAGATACGCAGTATTTT | CASGLISGTGVPDTQYF
. | . | TRBJ1-1 | TRBV4-3 | TGCGCCAGCAGCCTTCTGAGGGCGGGTGACACTGAAGCTTTCTTT | CASSLLRAGDTEAFF
. | once | TRBJ2-3 | TRBV7-3 | TGTGCCAGCAGCTCACAGGGAACAGATACGCAGTATTTT | CASSSQGTDTQYF
TRBD2 | . | TRBJ2-1 | TRBV3-1/TRBV3-2 | TGTGCCAGCAGCCAAGATCAGGCTAGCGGGGATCAGAAGTTCTTC | CASSQDQASGDQKFF
TRBD1 | . | TRBJ2-3 | TRBV3-1/TRBV3-2 | TGTGCCAGCAGCCTCCGGACAGGGGCCCCTACAGATACGCAGTATTTT | CASSLRTGAPTDTQYF
TRBD2 | . | TRBJ2-7 | TRBV7-3 | TGTGCCAGCAGCTTACTAGCGGGGGGCTCCTACGAGCAGTACTTC | CASSLLAGGSYEQYF
. | . | TRBJ1-4 | TRBV6-5 | TGTGCCAGCAGGAGAGTTTCAACTAATGAAAAACTGTTTTTT | CASRRVSTNEKLFF
TRBD1 | . | TRBJ1-2 | TRBV19 | TGTGCCAGTAGTACAACGTGGGACAGTTCAATCGGCTACACCTTC | CASSTTWDSSIGYTF
. | . | TRBJ1-4 | TRBV29-1 | TGCAGCGTCCGGGAGACTTTCCGAGAAAAACTGTTTTTT | CSVRETFREKLFF
TRBD2 | . | TRBJ2-1 | TRBV18 | TGTGCCAGCTCACCAGCCAGCGGGGGGTCCAATGAGCAGTTCTTC | CASSPASGGSNEQFF
. | few | TRBJ1-1 | TRBV18 | TGTGCCAGCTCACCCACCCAGGGGAACACTGAAGCTTTCTTT | CASSPTQGNTEAFF
. | . | TRBJ2-3 | TRBV3-1/TRBV3-2 | TGTGCCAGCAGCCAAGATCGGGCGGGGGCCCTCACAGATACGCAGTATTTT | CASSQDRAGALTDTQYF
TRBD2 | . | TRBJ2-1 | TRBV18 | TGTGCCAGCTCACCATCGGGACTAGCGGGGCAATTTTCCTTCTACAATGAGCAGTTCTTC | CASSPSGLAGQFSFYNEQFF
. | . | TRBJ1-2 | TRBV18 | TGTGCCAGCTCCTCCGCCCGGGGGGCCAGAGGAGGCTACACCTTC | CASSSARGARGGYTF
TRBD1 | . | TRBJ1-1 | TRBV14 | TGTGCCACCCCTCGACAGGGCGATGGGGCTGCCAACACTGAAGCTTTCTTT | CATPRQGDGAANTEAFF
. | . | TRBJ2-7 | TRBV4-1 | TGCGCCAGCAGCCAAGCTTTCGGCAGGGAGGAGTACTTC | CASSQAFGREEYF
TRBD2 | . | TRBJ2-5 | TRBV7-8 | TGTGCCAGCACCCCATTAGCGGGGGCCTCCCAAGAGACCCAGTACTTC | CASTPLAGASQETQYF
TRBD1 | . | TRBJ1-1 | TRBV5-1 | TGCGCCAGCAGTCGGTCCAGGGGGGCGGACACTGAAGCTTTCTTT | CASSRSRGADTEAFF
. | . | TRBJ2-5 | TRBV5-1 | TGCGCCAGCAGCTTGGGGGCCGGGACAACTGGGGAGACCCAGTACTTC | CASSLGAGTTGETQYF
TRBD1 | . | TRBJ2-2 | TRBV6-5 | TGTGCCAGCAGAGATCAGGGGGTCGGCACCGGGGAGCTGTTTTTT | CASRDQGVGTGELFF
TRBD2 | . | TRBJ2-1 | TRBV24-1 | TGTGCCACCAGTGACCGGACTAGCCATTGGGAGCAGTTCTTC | CATSDRTSHWEQFF
. | . | TRBJ1-2 | TRBV3-1/TRBV3-2 | TGTGCCAGCAGCCAACTGGGCCTTAACTATGGCTACACCTTC | CASSQLGLNYGYTF
. | . | TRBJ2-7 | TRBV12-3/TRBV12-4 | TGTGCCAGCAGTTTAGACAGCTACTACGAGCAGTACTTC | CASSLDSYYEQYF
. | . | TRBJ2-3 | TRBV5-4 | TGTGCCAGCAGCCTCGGGACTCTCGGGCCAGATACGCAGTATTTT | CASSLGTLGPDTQYF
TRBD1 | once | TRBJ1-2 | TRBV27 | TGTGCCAGCAGTTTGGGGACAGGGGGGTATGGCTACACCTTC | CASSLGTGGYGYTF
TRBD1 | . | TRBJ2-1 | TRBV3-1/TRBV3-2 | TGTGCCAGCAGCCAAGAGGAACAGGGGGAATGGTACAATGAGCAGTTCTTC | CASSQEEQGEWYNEQFF
. | once | TRBJ1-3 | TRBV5-4 | TGTGCCAGCAGCTCGTACTCTGGAAACACCATATATTTT | CASSSYSGNTIYF
TRBD1 | . | TRBJ1-4 | TRBV5-4 | TGTGCCAGCAGCTTTGGACAGGAGCGCGAAAAACTGTTTTTT | CASSFGQEREKLFF
. | . | TRBJ2-1 | TRBV5-1 | TGCGCCAGCTCTCATCCGGGCAATGAGCAGTTCTTC | CASSHPGNEQFF